This T cell receptor beta chain came from a study of blood T cell repertoires in COVID-19. Whole-study context: COVID-19 samples collected from the United States, Italy and Spain covered acute and convalescent phases. PBMCs, B-cell-depleted T cells, or T cells provided the cDNA or gDNA that made up the material.

Patients of the Seattle cohort, enrolled during active infection, were followed longitudinally. Original data processing: Researchers report that nucleated cell counts were estimated from reference gene primer amplification. Here immunoSEQ multiplex PCR was the method, and the copy in TCRdb shows in-frame clones only, minus some. D and trimming come from the DNA, and the V and J calls and clone size come from that table. The data contain some 230,000 clones, approximately 86% of them seen just once; the ten biggest clones take up around 9.6%. The sample consisted of peripheral blood. This clonotype was sampled from a woman aged 50 to 60 with COVID-19, enrolled during active disease.

For the CDR3, the DNA is TGTGCCAGCAGCCCGGTTAGAAACACCGGGGAGCTGTTTTTT. It translates to CASSPVRNTGELFF. This sequence joins TRBV3-1 (or the pseudogene TRBV3-2) and TRBJ2-2, with D unresolved. The V and J ends lost 4 bases and 2 bases respectively, with 8 bases between them. From germline, CDR1 is LGHDT and CDR2 YNNKEL (reference sequence). This CDR3 has 14 residues.